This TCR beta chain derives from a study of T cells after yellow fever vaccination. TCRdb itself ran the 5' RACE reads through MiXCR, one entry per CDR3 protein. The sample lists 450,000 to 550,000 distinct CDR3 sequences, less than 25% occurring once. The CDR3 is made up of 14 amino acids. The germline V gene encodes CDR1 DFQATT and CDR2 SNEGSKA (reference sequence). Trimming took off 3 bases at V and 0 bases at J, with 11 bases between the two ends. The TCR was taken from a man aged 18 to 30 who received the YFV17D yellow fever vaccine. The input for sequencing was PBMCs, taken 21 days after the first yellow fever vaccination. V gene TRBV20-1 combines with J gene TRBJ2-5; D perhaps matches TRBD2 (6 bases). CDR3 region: CSASPGLYQETQYF. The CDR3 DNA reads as TGCAGTGCTAGCCCGGGACTGTACCAAGAGACCCAGTACTTC.